Given below is one T cell receptor (beta chain) in context. This record belongs to a study of shared clonotypes between healthy human individuals. This table comes from immunoSEQ multiplex PCR, and its TCRdb copy is limited to in-frame clones, with some not included. The sample includes roughly 1,100,000 clones, about 75% of them seen just once. Germline V gene lookup returns CDR1 MNHNS and CDR2 SASEGT. The CDR3 is 16 amino acids. The germline V and J ends were trimmed by 3 bases and 0 bases, with 11 bases remaining between them. The specimen sequenced was memory CD4+ T cells sorted from blood. Subset meaning: CD45RA-negative fraction. This receptor was obtained from a man between 18 and 29 years old in good health. The chain joins TRBV6-1 to TRBJ2-2; D gene ambiguous. DNA of the CDR3: TGTGCCAGCAGTGACCTGGGGAACGCGAACACCGGGGAGCTGTTTTTT. It encodes CASSDLGNANTGELFF.